This entry lists 26 T cell receptor beta chains sequenced from one sample in a study of CD8 T cells in ankylosing spondylitis. MiXCR, applied by TCRdb to the 5' RACE reads, yields one record per CDR3 protein. The data show 25,000 to 30,000 distinct CDR3 sequences, 5.3% seen once. Sequenced input: blood, either unsorted or a sorted T cell fraction (not recorded which). These receptors were taken from a female donor with ankylosing spondylitis or in good health (not recorded which).

As regards this clonotype: One end of the junction fails to match germline, which may point to a read error. CDR3 region: CASSALSYPNAGELFF. The CDR3 coding sequence is TGTGCCAGCAGCGCCCTCAGCTACCCGAACGCCGGGGAGCTGTTTTTT. The chain has TRBV9 and TRBJ2-2; no reliable D call. Germline-derived CDR1 and CDR2 are SGDLS and YYNGEE. The CDR3 sequence is 16 residues long.

Judged by abundance, this clonotype is medium-sized (0.01 to 0.1%). V is TRBV9 and J is TRBJ2-7, with TRBD2 matching 7 bases. This CDR3 is built from 15 residues. The trim removed 2 bases at V and 4 bases at J, leaving 9 bases unmatched. The germline V gene encodes CDR1 SGDLS and CDR2 YYNGEE. CDR3 nucleotide sequence: TGTGCCAGCAGCGTGTTCCCCGGGGGAGGGTACGAGCAGTACTTC. Protein sequence: CASSVFPGGGYEQYF. Full variable domain (outside the CDR3, taken from reference TRBV9 and TRBJ2-7): DSGVTQTPKHLITATGQRVTLRCSPRSGDLSVYWYQQSLDQGLQFLIQYYNGEERAKGNILERFSAQQFPDLHSELNLSSLELGDSALYFCASSVFPGGGYEQYFGPGTRLTVT.

This clonotype occurred many times. The chain employs TRBV9 and TRBJ2-3; D call uncertain. The V end was cut by 7 bases, the J end by 2 bases, with 17 bases between. CDR1 and CDR2 from the germline V gene are SGDLS and YYNGEE. The CDR3 is made up of 15 amino acids. The CDR3 DNA follows: TGTGCCAGCCGGCCTGGGCCCTTCAACACAGATACGCAGTATTTT. Its protein is CASRPGPFNTDTQYF.

Judged by abundance, this clonotype is medium-sized (0.01 to 0.1%). The gene calls are TRBV9 and TRBJ2-5, with D possibly being TRBD2 (5 bases). The CDR3 has 15 residues. V lost 0 bases to trimming and J lost 5 bases, with 14 bases between them. Looked up from germline, CDR1 is SGDLS and CDR2 is YYNGEE. In DNA, the CDR3 is TGTGCCAGCAGCGTAGCTACAATGAGAGGGGAGACCCAGTACTTC. As protein: CASSVATMRGETQYF.

This clonotype appeared many times. V and J are TRBV9 and TRBJ1-2; D unresolved. CDR1 is SGDLS, CDR2 YYNGEE, per germline. The CDR3 is made up of 14 amino acids. Trimming pared 4 bases from V and 6 bases from J, leaving 16 bases between. The CDR3 here is CASSPSSGVNGYTF. The CDR3 region has the DNA TGTGCCAGCAGCCCTTCGAGCGGGGTAAATGGCTACACCTTC.

Ten or more counts support this clonotype. The chain links TRBV9 to TRBJ2-1; D is possibly TRBD1 (6 bases). The CDR3 loop spans 14 amino acids. Germline-derived CDR1 and CDR2 are SGDLS and YYNGEE. The V gene lost 4 bases and the J gene lost 8 bases, with 16 bases spanning the gap. The CDR3 spells CASSRSQGKDEQFF. CDR3 sequence (DNA): TGTGCCAGCAGCAGATCCCAGGGGAAAGATGAGCAGTTCTTC.

This clonotype was counted only a few times. CDR3 residues: CASSLERLFYEQYF. For the CDR3, the DNA is TGCGCCAGCAGCTTGGAACGCTTGTTTTACGAGCAGTACTTC. The chain carries TRBV5-1 and TRBJ2-7, with D uncertain. Trimming stripped 0 bases from V and 4 bases from J, with 11 bases between. The length of the CDR3 is 14 residues. The germline CDR1 and CDR2 sequences are SGHRS and YFSETQ.

This clonotype was recorded at least ten times. The gene calls are TRBV9 and TRBJ1-3; D remains ambiguous. The CDR3 has 15 amino acids. CDR1 SGDLS and CDR2 YYNGEE come from the germline V gene. V lost 4 bases to trimming and J lost 2 bases, with 13 bases between them. CDR3 in amino acids: CASSPTALAGNTIYF. DNA of the CDR3: TGTGCCAGCAGCCCCACCGCCCTTGCTGGAAACACCATATATTTT.

A word on this clonotype: A much larger clone is a single base away; this may be a read error. The chain uses TRBV9 and TRBJ2-1; weak D call: TRBD2 (6 bases). This CDR3 region has 13 residues. Germline V gives CDR1 SGDLS, CDR2 YYNGEE. The CDR3 sequence: CTSSQGLYNEQFF. CDR3 DNA sequence: TGTACCAGCAGCCAGGGACTTTACAATGAGCAGTTCTTC.

Ten or more counts support this clonotype. This rearrangement joins TRBV9 to TRBJ2-5, with D tentatively TRBD2 (6 bases). Trimming removed 0 bases from V and 3 bases from J, with 12 bases in between. Germline lookup yields CDR1 SGDLS and CDR2 YYNGEE. This CDR3 comprises 15 residues. CDR3 amino acids: CASSVGLAREETQYF. CDR3 coding DNA: TGTGCCAGCAGCGTAGGCCTAGCGAGGGAAGAGACCCAGTACTTC.

The sample holds many counts of this clonotype. The rearrangement uses TRBV9 and TRBJ2-3; 7 nucleotides line up with TRBD2. The V gene end was trimmed by 0 bases and the J gene end by 2 bases; junction bases not matched to a gene: 3. This CDR3 is built from 15 residues. CDR1 and CDR2 (germline): SGDLS, YYNGEE. The CDR3 reads CASSVGGGNTDTQYF. The CDR3 DNA reads as TGTGCCAGCAGCGTAGGCGGGGGAAACACAGATACGCAGTATTTT.

The CDR3 DNA sequence: TGTGCCAGCAGCCCCCGCACAGGGGGTTTCTTGGGTGTTGAAGCTTTCTTT. Its protein product is CASSPRTGGFLGVEAFF. The chain joins TRBV9 to TRBJ1-1; 8 bases agree with TRBD1. V lost 4 bases, J lost 7 bases, and 18 bases stayed unmatched. The CDR3 covers 17 residues. Germline CDR1 is SGDLS and CDR2 is YYNGEE.

This clonotype has ten or more counts. This chain uses TRBV9 with TRBJ2-1; 9 bases are a match to TRBD2. This CDR3 has 15 residues. Unmatched junction bases numbered 4, after V lost 1 base and J lost 5 bases. Germline values: CDR1 SGDLS, CDR2 YYNGEE. The DNA of the CDR3 is TGTGCCAGCAGCGTATCTAGCGGGACGAACAATGAGCAGTTCTTC. Translating gives CASSVSSGTNNEQFF.

In its sample, this clonotype was seen many times. J is TRBJ1-2 and V is TRBV9; D call uncertain. V lost 0 bases to trimming and J lost 0 bases, with 3 bases between them. The CDR3 extends over 13 amino acids. Germline CDR1 reads SGDLS; CDR2 reads YYNGEE. Here the CDR3 reads CASSVDSNYGYTF. The CDR3 nucleotides are TGTGCCAGCAGCGTAGATTCTAACTATGGCTACACCTTC.

This clonotype came up many times. The gene calls are TRBV9 and TRBJ2-5; D possibly uses TRBD1 or TRBD2 (6 bases each). Trimming took off 2 bases at V and 5 bases at J, with 16 bases between the two ends. This CDR3 is 15 amino acids long. The germline gives CDR1 SGDLS, CDR2 YYNGEE. The CDR3: CASSVQQGGVETQYF. The DNA for the CDR3 is TGTGCCAGCAGCGTCCAACAGGGAGGCGTGGAGACCCAGTACTTC.

This clonotype was detected many times. The chain has TRBV9 and TRBJ2-5, with D possibly being TRBD2 (6 bases). CDR1 and CDR2 from the germline V gene are SGDLS and YYNGEE. The CDR3 is 13 amino acids. V was shortened by 2 bases and J by 6 bases, with 11 bases between the two germline ends. CDR3 sequence: CASSVGLSKTQYF. As DNA, the CDR3 is TGTGCCAGCAGCGTGGGACTGAGTAAGACCCAGTACTTC.

This clonotype was seen at least ten times. The chain employs TRBV9 and TRBJ2-7; D not resolved. In germline, CDR1 is SGDLS, CDR2 YYNGEE. The V gene lost 3 bases and the J gene lost 6 bases, with 10 bases spanning the gap. This CDR3 is built from 12 residues. CDR3 sequence: CASSAAPGEQYF. As DNA, the CDR3 is TGTGCCAGCAGCGCGGCCCCTGGCGAGCAGTACTTC.

This clonotype was seen many times. V and J are TRBV9 and TRBJ1-1; D not certain. Germline V gene sequence: CDR1 SGDLS, CDR2 YYNGEE. V was clipped by 3 bases and J by 7 bases, with 13 bases between them. This CDR3 is 13 amino acids long. The CDR3 nucleotides read TGTGCCAGCAGCGCAGGTAGGGAGGGTGAAGCTTTCTTT. Protein product: CASSAGREGEAFF.

This clonotype was recorded at least ten times. The rearrangement uses TRBV9 and TRBJ1-1; TRBD1 is a possible D gene (5 bases). V dropped 4 bases and J dropped 4 bases, with 20 bases sitting between them. The CDR3 is made up of 16 amino acids. Per the germline V gene, CDR1 is SGDLS and CDR2 is YYNGEE. CDR3 region: CASSRRMGGGSTEAFF. Written as DNA, the CDR3 is TGTGCCAGCAGCCGCCGGATGGGGGGAGGTAGCACTGAAGCTTTCTTT. Based on the CDR3 plus reference TRBV9 and TRBJ1-1, the full variable domain is DSGVTQTPKHLITATGQRVTLRCSPRSGDLSVYWYQQSLDQGLQFLIQYYNGEERAKGNILERFSAQQFPDLHSELNLSSLELGDSALYFCASSRRMGGGSTEAFFGQGTRLTVV.

This rearrangement joins TRBV9 to TRBJ2-5, with no clear D. The CDR3 is made up of 15 amino acids. V dropped 4 bases and J dropped 2 bases, with 15 bases sitting between them. From germline, CDR1 is SGDLS and CDR2 YYNGEE. The CDR3 nucleotides are TGTGCCAGCAGCCGGTCCGGGCGGAATCAAGAGACCCAGTACTTC. Protein product: CASSRSGRNQETQYF.

This clonotype was picked up many times. The chain uses TRBV9 and TRBJ2-2; TRBD2 is a possible D gene (6 bases). There are 16 residues in the CDR3. Trimming left V 0 bases short and J 1 base short, with 10 bases between. Looked up from germline, CDR1 is SGDLS and CDR2 is YYNGEE. CDR3 protein: CASSVDGGQNTGELFF. The DNA for the CDR3 is TGTGCCAGCAGCGTAGACGGGGGTCAGAACACCGGGGAGCTGTTTTTT.

The genes are TRBV9 and TRBJ2-7; D may be TRBD1 or TRBD2 (5 bases each). The CDR3 length is 16 residues. Germline-derived CDR1 and CDR2 are SGDLS and YYNGEE. The V end lost 0 bases, the J end lost 0 bases, and 13 bases lay between the germline ends. The CDR3 here is CASSVVGDDNSYEQYF. The CDR3, as DNA: TGTGCCAGCAGCGTAGTGGGGGACGATAACTCCTACGAGCAGTACTTC.

This clonotype was counted only a few times. One end of the junction varies from germline; a read error may be responsible. This chain links TRBV9 with TRBJ2-7; 9 positions agree with TRBD1. CDR1 and CDR2 from the germline V gene are SGDLS and YYNGEE. The CDR3 runs 16 residues. CDR3 residues: CASSVLGGTGSSEQYF. DNA of the CDR3: TGTGCCAGCAGCGTCCTAGGGGGGACAGGGTCCTCCGAGCAGTACTTC.

This clonotype has only a few counts. The chain employs TRBV9 and TRBJ2-7; a possible D gene is TRBD2 (6 bases). There are 15 residues in the CDR3. V gave up 0 bases and J gave up 2 bases, with 12 bases separating them. CDR1 is SGDLS and CDR2 is YYNGEE in the germline V gene. CDR3 sequence (DNA): TGTGCCAGCAGCGTAGAGCCTAGCGCTACCTACGAGCAGTACTTC. Translation gives CASSVEPSATYEQYF.

By share, this clonotype ranks as medium-sized. CDR3 residues: CASSVVGQGNSPLHF. CDR3 nucleotide sequence: TGTGCCAGCAGCGTAGTGGGACAGGGAAATTCACCCCTCCACTTT. This chain joins TRBV9 and TRBJ1-6; 9 bases are shared with TRBD1. The ends lost 0 bases at V and 7 bases at J; junction bases unmatched: 2. The CDR3 has 15 amino acids. The germline gives CDR1 SGDLS, CDR2 YYNGEE.

The V and J genes are TRBV9 and TRBJ2-1; no clear D. Germline CDR1 is SGDLS and CDR2 is YYNGEE. The CDR3 runs to 16 residues. V was trimmed by 3 bases and J by 0 bases, leaving 13 bases between them. CDR3 DNA sequence: TGTGCCAGCAGCGGCCAAAGGAAGAGCTCCTACAATGAGCAGTTCTTC. Its protein product is CASSGQRKSSYNEQFF.